Listed here are 22 T cell receptor beta chains from one sample, sequenced in a study of blood T cells in healthy people across ages. Through a sample-barcoded 5' primer and a J-beta primer mix, a second PCR was run for 7 to 11 cycles. TCRdb redid the calling of the 5' RACE reads with MiXCR, one entry per CDR3 protein. In the table there are 1.6 million or so distinct CDR3 sequences, about 32% of which are singletons. Sequencing input: blood. The origin of the receptors is a woman aged 25 to 39 in good health.

The V and J genes are TRBV6-2 or TRBV6-3 and TRBJ1-2, with 8 bases matching TRBD1. This CDR3 contains 14 residues. J lost 4 bases, V lost 6 bases, and 7 bases had no gene match. Per the germline V gene, CDR1 is MNHEY and CDR2 is SVGEGT. CDR3 in amino acids: CASRDREIFYGYTF. The CDR3 DNA reads TGTGCCAGCAGGGACAGGGAAATCTTCTATGGCTACACCTTC.

V is TRBV20-1 and J is TRBJ1-2; D is undetermined. Deletions cut 1 base from V and 7 bases from J, with 10 bases between. CDR1 and CDR2 (germline): DFQATT, SNEGSKA (reference sequence). The CDR3 extends over 12 amino acids. For the CDR3, the DNA is TGCAGTGCTAGAGTATCACCGGGTGGCTACACCTTC. This sequence encodes CSARVSPGGYTF.

J is TRBJ1-2 and V is TRBV27; 11 bases agree with TRBD1. V lost 6 bases, J lost 8 bases, and 14 bases stayed unmatched. The germline V gene encodes CDR1 MNHEY and CDR2 SMNVEV (reference sequence). CDR3 length equals 16 residues. The DNA of the CDR3 is TGTGCCAGCAGCTCGGACAGGGGGCTCTTCGGTTCCGGCTACACCTTC. Protein: CASSSDRGLFGSGYTF.

This clonotype appeared many times. The J gene is TRBJ2-7, the V gene TRBV3-1; no clear D. The V end was cut by 4 bases, the J end by 5 bases, with 6 bases between. The CDR3 extends over 11 amino acids. The germline V gene has CDR1 LGHDT and CDR2 YNNKEL (reference sequence). In DNA, the CDR3 is TGTGCCAGCAGCCGGTCCCACGAGCAGTACTTC. It translates to CASSRSHEQYF.

V is TRBV27 and J is TRBJ2-2; 10 bases are a match to TRBD2. From germline, CDR1 is MNHEY and CDR2 SMNVEV (reference sequence). V was pared by 0 bases and J by 5 bases, with 6 bases of the junction left unmatched. This CDR3 spans 17 amino acids. Written as DNA, the CDR3 is TGTGCCAGCAGTTTATCCAGCGGGAGGGCCGGAACCGGGGAGCTGTTTTTT. Translated: CASSLSSGRAGTGELFF.

V and J are TRBV9 and TRBJ2-1; 10 bases fit TRBD1. The better agreement between TRBJ2-7 and the DNA end casts doubt on the J call. The CDR3 extends over 16 amino acids. Germline CDR1 is SGDLS and CDR2 is YYNGEE. The CDR3: CASSLGQGSSYNEQYF. CDR3 coding DNA: TGTGCCAGCAGCCTGGGACAGGGGAGCTCCTACAATGAGCAGTACTTC.

This clonotype was seen a handful of times. The V and J genes are TRBV20-1 and TRBJ2-2, with D uncertain. The CDR3 has 12 amino acids. Germline lookup yields CDR1 DFQATT and CDR2 SNEGSKA (reference sequence). The CDR3: CSQDENTGELFF. The CDR3 DNA reads as TGCAGCCAGGACGAGAACACCGGGGAGCTGTTTTTT.

This clonotype has a handful of counts. The chain carries TRBV7-3 and TRBJ2-1; weak D call: TRBD1 (6 bases). Trimming pared 5 bases from V and 9 bases from J, leaving 17 bases between. The CDR3 has 14 residues. Per germline, CDR1 SGHTA and CDR2 FQGTGA. The CDR3 reads CASSPSQGLGEQFF. The DNA for the CDR3 is TGTGCCAGCAGCCCATCTCAGGGGCTGGGTGAGCAGTTCTTC.

The chain uses TRBV2 and TRBJ2-7; 7 positions match TRBD1. Germline V gene lookup returns CDR1 SNHLY and CDR2 FYNNEI. The CDR3 contains 14 residues. V lost 6 bases to trimming and J lost 6 bases; unmatched junction nucleotides: 11. The CDR3 spells CASSLRDSLPEQYF. The CDR3 DNA reads TGTGCCAGCAGCCTCCGGGACAGCCTTCCCGAGCAGTACTTC.

V and J are TRBV6-5 and TRBJ2-5; D remains ambiguous. The J call is doubtful: the DNA matches TRBJ2-7 better. The CDR3 is made up of 15 amino acids. In germline, CDR1 is MNHEY, CDR2 SVGAGI. The CDR3 DNA follows: TGTGCCAGCAGTCGAAGGACCTCCTCCGCCCACGAGCAGTACTTC. Residues: CASSRRTSSAHEQYF.

The chain employs TRBV20-1 and TRBJ1-5; a possible D gene is TRBD1 (6 bases). The V gene lost 1 base and the J gene lost 2 bases, with 15 bases spanning the gap. CDR1 is DFQATT and CDR2 is SNEGSKA in the germline V gene (reference sequence). CDR3 length: 16 residues. CDR3 amino acids: CSARGGGAGGNQPQHF. The CDR3 bases are TGCAGTGCTAGAGGAGGGGGGGCGGGCGGCAATCAGCCCCAGCATTTT.

The rearrangement joins TRBV3-1 to TRBJ2-4, with D possibly being TRBD1 (6 bases). Gene TRBJ2-7 matches the end of the DNA better, so the J call may be wrong. CDR1 is LGHDT and CDR2 is YNNKEL in the germline V gene (reference sequence). The CDR3 spans 16 residues. The CDR3 DNA follows: TGTGCCAGCAGCCGTGCCCTCGGGACACCTACCTACGAGCAGTACTTC. Protein product: CASSRALGTPTYEQYF.

This clonotype showed up just once. The junction shows a germline mismatch at one end, possibly a read error. The chain is built from TRBV5-6 and TRBJ2-3, with a possible D match to TRBD2 (5 bases). The CDR3 runs 14 residues. Germline loops: CDR1 SGHDT, CDR2 YYEEEE. CDR3 loop: CAGSLRGNENTQYF. In DNA form, the CDR3 reads TGTGCCGGCAGCTTGCGAGGGAATGAGAATACGCAGTATTTT.

In this sample, this clonotype turned up a few times. V usage is TRBV6-2 or TRBV6-3 and J usage is TRBJ1-2; 7 bases fit TRBD1. Germline CDR1 and CDR2: MNHEY and SVGEGT. This CDR3 spans 13 amino acids. The trim removed 5 bases at V and 10 bases at J, leaving 10 bases unmatched. CDR3 sequence: CASSRGTALDYTF. DNA for the CDR3: TGTGCCAGCAGTCGCGGGACAGCCCTTGACTACACCTTC.

This clonotype was detected a few times. The V and J genes are TRBV11-2 and TRBJ2-3; D is uncertain. The CDR3 is 15 residues long. Germline V gives CDR1 SGHAT, CDR2 FQNNGV. V was trimmed by 5 bases and J by 3 bases, leaving 15 bases between them. CDR3 loop: CASSMGPSPTDTQYF. The CDR3 DNA reads as TGTGCCAGCAGCATGGGCCCCTCGCCAACAGATACGCAGTATTTT.

This clonotype was detected ten times or more. This rearrangement joins TRBV6-6 to TRBJ2-7, with 8 bases matching TRBD1. The germline gives CDR1 MNHNY, CDR2 SVGAGI (reference sequence). J gave up 5 bases and V 6 bases, and 6 bases lay outside the gene matches. The CDR3 has 13 residues. CDR3 protein: CASRNPGGDEQYF. In DNA, the CDR3 is TGTGCCAGCAGGAACCCAGGGGGCGACGAGCAGTACTTC.

This clonotype was found a few times. The gene calls are TRBV20-1 and TRBJ2-2, with 7 positions matching TRBD1. With 4 bases clipped from V and 5 bases from J, the junction kept 10 bases outside the gene matches. This CDR3 is 15 amino acids long. Germline CDR1 is DFQATT and CDR2 is SNEGSKA (reference sequence). CDR3: CSATPDRRRTGELFF. The CDR3 nucleotides are TGCAGTGCTACTCCGGACAGGAGACGAACCGGGGAGCTGTTTTTT.

The rearrangement joins TRBV2 to TRBJ1-5; the D is unclear. This CDR3 comprises 16 residues. The germline V gene encodes CDR1 SNHLY and CDR2 FYNNEI. The ends were cut back, 1 base at V and 4 bases at J, with 14 bases in the middle. Here the CDR3 DNA reads TGTGCCAGCAGTGAAGGATGGCATAATGGGAATCAGCCCCAGCATTTT. This encodes CASSEGWHNGNQPQHF.

J is TRBJ2-1 and V is TRBV9, with 8 bases aligning to TRBD2. With V trimmed by 5 bases and J by 8 bases, 12 bases remained unmatched. The germline V gene encodes CDR1 SGDLS and CDR2 YYNGEE. This CDR3 spans 15 amino acids. CDR3 sequence (DNA): TGTGCCAGCAGTCAAAGCGGGAGTATAACCCATGAGCAGTTCTTC. Residues: CASSQSGSITHEQFF.

The chain carries TRBV5-5 and TRBJ1-2, with 8 bases that match TRBD1. Losses at the gene ends were 4 bases for V and 2 bases for J; bases not matched to a gene: 7. The germline V gene encodes CDR1 SGHKS and CDR2 YYEKEE (reference sequence). The CDR3 contains 15 residues. The CDR3 loop reads CASSTQGVTNYGYTF. CDR3 nucleotides: TGTGCCAGCAGCACACAGGGGGTAACGAACTATGGCTACACCTTC.

This clonotype was seen a handful of times. The chain carries TRBV20-1 and TRBJ2-3; 7 positions match TRBD1. CDR1 is DFQATT and CDR2 is SNEGSKA in the germline V gene (reference sequence). The length of the CDR3 is 15 residues. Trimming took 0 bases from V and 4 from J; bases not matched to a gene: 7. The CDR3 loop reads CSARDLNRGADTQYF. The CDR3 DNA sequence: TGCAGTGCTAGAGATCTGAACAGGGGAGCAGATACGCAGTATTTT.

The rearrangement links TRBV15 to TRBJ1-5; 7 bases fit TRBD1. From germline, CDR1 is LNHNV and CDR2 YYDKDF (reference sequence). V dropped 4 bases and J dropped 4; count of bases not matched to a gene: 7. CDR3 length: 15 amino acids. As DNA, the CDR3 is TGTGCCACCAGCATCGACAGGGCCCAAAATCAGCCCCAGCATTTT. Translation gives CATSIDRAQNQPQHF.